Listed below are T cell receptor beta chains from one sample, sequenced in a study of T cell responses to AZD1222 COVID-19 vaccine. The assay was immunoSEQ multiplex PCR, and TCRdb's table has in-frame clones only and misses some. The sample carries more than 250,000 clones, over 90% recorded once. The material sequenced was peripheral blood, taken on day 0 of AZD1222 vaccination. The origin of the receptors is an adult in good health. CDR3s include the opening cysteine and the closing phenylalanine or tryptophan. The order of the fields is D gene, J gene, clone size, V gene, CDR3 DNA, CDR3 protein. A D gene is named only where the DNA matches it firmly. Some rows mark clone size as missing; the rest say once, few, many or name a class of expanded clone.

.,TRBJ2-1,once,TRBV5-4,TGTGCCAGCAGCTTACCCCAGGTGGGGAGTGAGCAGTTCTTC,CASSLPQVGSEQFF
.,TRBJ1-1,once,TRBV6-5,TGTGCCAGCAGTTACCAGCGACAGCCGAACACTGAAGCTTTCTTT,CASSYQRQPNTEAFF
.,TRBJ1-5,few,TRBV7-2,TGTGCCAGCAGCTGGGGGGGTCAGCCCCAGCATTTT,CASSWGGQPQHF
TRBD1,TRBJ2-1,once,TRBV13,TGTGCCAGCAGCTTCACAGGGGGCTATGAGCAGTTCTTC,CASSFTGGYEQFF
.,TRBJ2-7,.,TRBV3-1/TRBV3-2,TGTGCCAGCAGCCAATCCGACACCTACGAGCAGTACTTC,CASSQSDTYEQYF
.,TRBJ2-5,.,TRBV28,TGTGCCAGCAGTTTATCCCAAAAGTGGTCCCAGTACTTC,CASSLSQKWSQYF
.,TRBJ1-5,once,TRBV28,TGTGCCAGCAGTTTAAGTCCCGGACAACGAGGCAATCAGCCCCAGCATTTT,CASSLSPGQRGNQPQHF
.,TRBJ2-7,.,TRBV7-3,TGTGCCAGCAGCACGGGGGCAGGGCGAAGGGAGCAGTACTTC,CASSTGAGRREQYF
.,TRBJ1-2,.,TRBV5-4,TGTGCCAGCAGCCCGAGGGGGGGGCCCTATGGCTACACCTTC,CASSPRGGPYGYTF
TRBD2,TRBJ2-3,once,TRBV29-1,TGCAGCGTTGGGCGGGAGGGAATAGATACGCAGTATTTT,CSVGREGIDTQYF
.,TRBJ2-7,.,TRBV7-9,TGTGCCAGCAGCCTCAGAGGGGAGGGGGCAGGAGAGCAGTACTTC,CASSLRGEGAGEQYF
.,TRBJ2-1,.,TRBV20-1,TGCAGTGCGTTACAGGGAAAGCAGTTCTTC,CSALQGKQFF
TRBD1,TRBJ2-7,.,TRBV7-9,TGTGCCAGCAGCCTGCCCGGGACAGCGAGCTCCTACGAGCAGTACTTC,CASSLPGTASSYEQYF
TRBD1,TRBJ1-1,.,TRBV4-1,TGCGCCAGCAGCCAAGTGCCAGGGGGCGCAGGCACTGAAGCTTTCTTT,CASSQVPGGAGTEAFF
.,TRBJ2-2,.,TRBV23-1,TGCGCCAGCGATCCTGACAGGCCGAGTGCCGGGGAGCTGTTTTTT,CASDPDRPSAGELFF
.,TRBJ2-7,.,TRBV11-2,TGTGCCAGCAGCCCGCGAAGTGGCTTGGGGCAGTACTTC,CASSPRSGLGQYF
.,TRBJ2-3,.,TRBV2,TGTGCCAGCAAGGGCAGGTCCACAGATACGCAGTATTTT,CASKGRSTDTQYF
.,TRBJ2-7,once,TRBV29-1,TGCAGCGTCTCGAAGGCCGTAACAGGGAGGGGCGAGCAGTACTTC,CSVSKAVTGRGEQYF
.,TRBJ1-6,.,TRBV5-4,TGTGCCAGCAGCCCCGTGACAGATAATTCACCCCTCCACTTT,CASSPVTDNSPLHF
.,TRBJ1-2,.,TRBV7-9,TGTGCCAGCAGCCATAGGGATCAGGTGGCTGGCTACACCTTC,CASSHRDQVAGYTF
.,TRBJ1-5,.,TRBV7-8,TGTGCCAGCAGTCGCTCAGGGGATCAGCCCCAGCATTTT,CASSRSGDQPQHF
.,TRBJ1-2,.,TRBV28,TGTGCCAGCAGTTTTAGCCACCCGGGCTACACCTTC,CASSFSHPGYTF
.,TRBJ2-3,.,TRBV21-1,TGTGCCAGCAGCAAACTGGACAGGGCAGGGCTTTATTTT,CASSKLDRAGLYF
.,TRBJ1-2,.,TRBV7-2,TGTGCCAGCAGACGGGGACCGAAGGGAGCGTATGGCTACACCTTC,CASRRGPKGAYGYTF
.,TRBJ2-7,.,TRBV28,TGTGCCAGCAGTTCCGGGACAACTCCTTACGAGCAGTACTTC,CASSSGTTPYEQYF
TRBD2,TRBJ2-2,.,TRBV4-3,TGCGCCAGCAGCCCCGGACTAGCGAACACCGGGGAGCTGTTTTTT,CASSPGLANTGELFF
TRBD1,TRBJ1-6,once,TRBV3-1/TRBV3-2,TGTGCCAGCAGCCTGGACAGGGCGGGATCACCCCTCCACTTT,CASSLDRAGSPLHF
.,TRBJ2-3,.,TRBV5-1,TGCGCCAGCAGCTTGGAGACAACAAATACGCAGTATTTT,CASSLETTNTQYF
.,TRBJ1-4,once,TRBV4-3,TGCGCCAGCAGCCAAGAAAACAGGGTGTGGGAAAAACTGTTTTTT,CASSQENRVWEKLFF
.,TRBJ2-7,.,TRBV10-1,TGCGCCAGCAGTGAGGGGCAGGGGCGGTACGAGCAGTACTTC,CASSEGQGRYEQYF
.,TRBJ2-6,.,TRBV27,TGTGCCAGCAGGCTCTCTGGGGCCAACGTCCTGACTTTC,CASRLSGANVLTF
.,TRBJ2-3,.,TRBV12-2,TGTGCAAGTCGTTCTCTTGTCGCCTCGTGGCGGGGGGGCCGAGGAGATACGCAGTATTTT,CASRSLVASWRGGRGDTQYF
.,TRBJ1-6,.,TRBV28,TGTGCCAGCAGTTTGAGCCACCAGAATTCACCCCTCCACTTT,CASSLSHQNSPLHF
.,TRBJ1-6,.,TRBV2,TGTGCCAGCAGTGAAGGGGGCAATACACCCCTCCACTTT,CASSEGGNTPLHF
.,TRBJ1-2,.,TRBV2,TGTGCCAGCAGTGAGGGTGGCTACACCTTC,CASSEGGYTF
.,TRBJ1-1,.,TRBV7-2,TGTGCCAGCAGCTTAGGCCAGGACAGGAACACTGAAGCTTTCTTT,CASSLGQDRNTEAFF
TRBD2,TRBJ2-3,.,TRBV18,TGTGCCAGCTCACAAGTTTCTATGCGGGGGTTCACAGATACGCAGTATTTT,CASSQVSMRGFTDTQYF
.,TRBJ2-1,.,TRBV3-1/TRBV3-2,TGTGCCAGCAGCCAAGTCCCCAATACTAAGCAGTTCTTC,CASSQVPNTKQFF
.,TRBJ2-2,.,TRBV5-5,TGTGCCACCTTTGGGGTGGGCACCGGGGAGCTGTTTTTT,CATFGVGTGELFF
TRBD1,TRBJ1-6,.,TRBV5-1,TGCGCCAGCAGGGACACCGGGACAGGGAATTCACCCCTCCACTTT,CASRDTGTGNSPLHF
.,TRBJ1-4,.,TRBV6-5,TGTGCCAGCAGTTATCTCCCTTTTGAAAAACTGTTTTTT,CASSYLPFEKLFF
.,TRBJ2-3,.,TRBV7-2,TGTGCCAGCAGCTTAGGGGGAAGGGGGACGCAGTATTTT,CASSLGGRGTQYF
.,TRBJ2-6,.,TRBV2,TGTGCCAGCAGTTTTAGCCGGGCCAACGTCCTGACTTTC,CASSFSRANVLTF
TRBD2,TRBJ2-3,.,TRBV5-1,TGCGCCAGCAGCTCTTCCGGGACTAGATCAGATACGCAGTATTTT,CASSSSGTRSDTQYF
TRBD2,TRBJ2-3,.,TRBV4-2,TGTGCCAGCAGCCAAGAAGGCGGGAGGGCCACAGATACGCAGTATTTT,CASSQEGGRATDTQYF
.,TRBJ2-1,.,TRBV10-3,TGTGCCATCAGTGAGTCCGTGCGGTCCCCCCACGAGCAGTTCTTC,CAISESVRSPHEQFF
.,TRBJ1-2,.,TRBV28,TGTGCCAGCAGTTTTTGGGGGGCCGGGACCGCTACTGCCTATGGCTACACCTTC,CASSFWGAGTATAYGYTF
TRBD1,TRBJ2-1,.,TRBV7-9,TGTGCCAGCAGCCGACAGGGTGATGTGATCAATGAGCAGTTCTTC,CASSRQGDVINEQFF
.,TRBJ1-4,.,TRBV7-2,TGTGCCAGCAGCTTAAGGGGAGGGGGTGAAAAACTGTTTTTT,CASSLRGGGEKLFF
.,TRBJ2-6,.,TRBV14,TGTGCCAGCAGCCAAGATTGGGGCGTAAGGGTCCAGAACGTCCTGACTTTC,CASSQDWGVRVQNVLTF
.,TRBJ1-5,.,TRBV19,TGTGCCAGTAGTATCCTTAAAAATCAGCCCCAGCATTTT,CASSILKNQPQHF
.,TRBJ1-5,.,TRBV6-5,TGTGCCAGCAGGTCTGCGGGCGGGCAGCCCCAGCATTTT,CASRSAGGQPQHF
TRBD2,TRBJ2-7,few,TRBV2,TGTGCCAGCAGTGGGGGCAGGACTAGCTTAGTCTACGAGCAGTACTTC,CASSGGRTSLVYEQYF
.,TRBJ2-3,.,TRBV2,TGTGCCAGCAGCCTTGGTAGCGCTCCCACAGATACGCAGTATTTT,CASSLGSAPTDTQYF